This T cell receptor beta chain came from a study of cytomegalovirus exposure and HLA in healthy donors. General study results and limits: TCR sequences were mostly rare, though some public TCRs occurred in many donors.

About this clone: Its antigen is currently unknown.

Vbeta (60) and Jbeta (13) primers were used in the PCR. Some clones are missing from TCRdb's copy, which holds only in-frame ones; the method was immunoSEQ multiplex PCR. The profile shows about 170,000 clones, around 78% of them singletons. Per the germline V gene, CDR1 is SGHTA and CDR2 is FQGNSA. The CDR3 totals 14 residues. The sequence derives from a woman in her 30s in good health and CMV-seropositive. The chain uses TRBV7-2 and TRBJ2-5; TRBD2 matches 11 bases. The J call is uncertain, as TRBJ2-7 better fits the DNA end. The sample consisted of PBMCs. CDR3 in amino acids: CASSLGLAAYEQYF. The DNA of the CDR3 is TGTGCCAGCAGCTTGGGACTAGCGGCCTACGAGCAGTACTTC.